The next 10 T cell receptor beta chains were all read from a single sample in a study of cytomegalovirus exposure and HLA in healthy donors. Measured with immunoSEQ multiplex PCR; TCRdb has only the in-frame clones, and not every one. This sample has 70,000 to 75,000 clones, with around 94% found just once. The sequencing input was PBMCs. These receptor sequences come from a woman aged 18-29 years in good health and CMV-seropositive.

As to this clone: The sample holds other DNA sequences that translate to the same CDR3. The V and J genes are TRBV10-3 and TRBJ2-2; a possible D gene is TRBD1 (5 bases). CDR1 and CDR2 (germline): ENHRY, SYGVKD. This CDR3 has 15 amino acids. Trimming took 0 bases from V and 1 from J, leaving 6 bases between them. CDR3 sequence: CAISESGQNTGELFF. In DNA form, the CDR3 reads TGTGCCATCAGTGAGTCGGGGCAGAACACCGGGGAGCTGTTTTTT.

The chain links TRBV19 to TRBJ2-7; 7 bases are shared with TRBD1. With 0 bases clipped from V and 1 base from J, the junction kept 9 bases outside the gene matches. Germline lookup yields CDR1 LNHDA and CDR2 SQIVND (reference sequence). There are 17 residues in the CDR3. The CDR3: CASSIDPGRGTSYEQYF. CDR3 in DNA: TGTGCCAGTAGTATAGATCCCGGCAGGGGGACATCCTACGAGCAGTACTTC.

The J gene is TRBJ2-7, the V gene TRBV7-8; 10 nucleotides align to TRBD1. Germline values: CDR1 SGHVS, CDR2 FQNEAQ. This CDR3 comprises 16 residues. J gave up 5 bases and V 4 bases, and 11 bases lay outside the gene matches. The CDR3 sequence is CASSSDWTGGGDEQYF. The CDR3 DNA is TGTGCCAGCAGCTCGGATTGGACAGGGGGAGGCGACGAGCAGTACTTC.

This sequence joins TRBV5-1 and TRBJ1-1; the D is unclear. Trimming took 3 bases from V and 2 from J, leaving 11 bases between them. The germline V gene encodes CDR1 SGHRS and CDR2 YFSETQ. This CDR3 is 14 amino acids long. CDR3 coding DNA: TGCGCCAGCAGCTACGACGGAGGCAACACTGAAGCTTTCTTT. The encoded protein is CASSYDGGNTEAFF.

This chain uses TRBV5-1 with TRBJ2-7; 9 bases fit TRBD1. The ends lost 0 bases at V and 5 bases at J; junction bases unmatched: 6. This CDR3 spans 15 amino acids. The V gene's germline CDR1 is SGHRS and CDR2 YFSETQ. The CDR3 coding sequence is TGCGCCAGCAGCTTGGAAGGGACAGGGTCCCACGAGCAGTACTTC. This codes for CASSLEGTGSHEQYF.

The genes are TRBV9 and TRBJ2-2, with D perhaps TRBD2 (6 bases). Trimming removed 2 bases at V and 5 bases at J, with 13 bases between. The CDR3 consists of 15 residues. From germline, CDR1 is SGDLS and CDR2 YYNGEE. The CDR3 loop reads CASSVGGILTGELFF. CDR3 nucleotide sequence: TGTGCCAGCAGCGTCGGCGGGATACTTACCGGGGAGCTGTTTTTT.

J is TRBJ2-7 and V is TRBV14; a possible D gene is TRBD2 (7 bases). There are 15 residues in the CDR3. V lost 3 bases and J lost 2, with 14 bases in between. Germline V lookup: CDR1 SGHDN, CDR2 FVKESK. CDR3 residues: CASSQGGAWAYEQYF. The CDR3, as DNA: TGTGCCAGCAGCCAGGGGGGGGCGTGGGCCTACGAGCAGTACTTC. Looking up the rest from reference TRBV14 and TRBJ2-7 gives the full variable domain: EAGVTQFPSHSVIEKGQTVTLRCDPISGHDNLYWYRRVMGKEIKFLLHFVKESKQDESGMPNNRFLAERTGGTYSTLKVQPAELEDSGVYFCASSQGGAWAYEQYFGPGTRLTVT.

V and J are TRBV30 and TRBJ2-1; D might be TRBD2 (5 bases). Germline CDR1 is GTSNPN and CDR2 is SVGIG (reference sequence). The length of the CDR3 is 14 residues. Trimming removed 2 bases from V and 1 base from J, with 9 bases in between. The DNA for the CDR3 is TGTGCCTGGAGTTGGACTTCGTCCTACAATGAGCAGTTCTTC. It encodes CAWSWTSSYNEQFF.

This clone was found once. The chain uses TRBV2 and TRBJ2-7; 9 positions agree with TRBD2. The CDR3 contains 15 residues. V was clipped by 2 bases and J by 2 bases; unmatched bases: 4. Germline CDR1 and CDR2: SNHLY and FYNNEI. CDR3 amino acids: CASSESAGGPYEQYF. The CDR3 DNA reads TGTGCCAGCAGTGAATCAGCGGGGGGTCCCTACGAGCAGTACTTC.

The chain combines TRBV4-2 with TRBJ2-7, with 13 nucleotides matching TRBD2. V was pared by 4 bases and J by 1 base, with 4 bases of the junction left unmatched. Germline CDR1 and CDR2: LGHNA and YNFKEQ. The CDR3 has 16 amino acids. The CDR3 reads CASSRTSGGLSYEQYF. The CDR3 DNA reads as TGTGCCAGCAGCCGGACTAGCGGGGGCCTTTCCTACGAGCAGTACTTC.